The entry below gives a single T cell receptor beta chain sequence along with its context. Its specificity is unknown. This entry is derived from a study of STAT5B mutations in CD4+ large granular lymphocyte leukemia. Assay: immunoSEQ multiplex PCR; the TCRdb copy retains only in-frame clones and omits some. The sample carries roughly 36,000 clones, roughly 65% recorded once. Buffy coats from healthy blood donors served as controls. The CDR3 spans 12 residues. Trimming cost V 8 bases and J 4 bases, with 13 bases left between them. Germline V CDR1 and CDR2: GTSNPN, SVGIG (reference sequence). Study-level results: Main leukemic clonotypes were patient-specific, but under 30% appeared at low frequency elsewhere. 8/27 top patient clones versus 2/35 control clones were TRBV06-family. CD4-sorted patient repertoires seemed more clonal than healthy CD4+ repertoires.

V gene TRBV30 combines with J gene TRBJ2-3, with D perhaps TRBD2 (6 bases). The TCR comes from a human donor in good health. Sequencing was carried out using CD4+ T cells from blood buffy coats. In DNA, the CDR3 is TGTGCCGGGGGAGGCACCCCAGATACGCAGTATTTT. It is translated as CAGGGTPDTQYF.